This is a list of T cell receptor beta chains from one sample in a study of early T cells in non-severe SARS-CoV-2 infection. One entry per CDR3 protein, called by TCRdb with MiXCR from the 5' RACE reads. The sample contains 35,000 to 45,000 distinct CDR3 sequences, less than 7% of which appear only once. The source was whole blood, collected at baseline. These receptors came from an adult who was a healthcare worker with PCR-confirmed SARS-CoV-2 infection or an uninfected control (not recorded which). Each CDR3 is given with its conserved first and last residue. A D gene is named only where the DNA matches it firmly. Clone sizes are given selectively: once, few, many, or a class where the clone is expanded.

>NA|NA|TRBJ2-3|TRBV29-1
TGCAGCGTTGCAGATACGCAGTATTTT
CSVADTQYF
>NA|TRBD2|TRBJ2-1|TRBV2
TGTGCCAGCAGTGGACTAGCGGCACACAATGAGCAGTTCTTC
CASSGLAAHNEQFF
>NA|NA|TRBJ2-4|TRBV27
TGTGCCAGCAGTGTCCAGGGAGCCAAAAACATTCAGTACTTC
CASSVQGAKNIQYF
>few|TRBD2|TRBJ2-2|TRBV20-1
TGCAGTGCTAGCCTTAGCGGGAGAATCGGGCGGACCGGGGAGCTGTTTTTT
CSASLSGRIGRTGELFF
>few|NA|TRBJ2-5|TRBV24-1
TGTGCCACCGCAAAGGGGGAGACCCAGTACTTC
CATAKGETQYF
>many|NA|TRBJ1-2|TRBV25-1
TGTGCCAGCAGCGCAAGGGGGACCGAATATGGCTACACCTTC
CASSARGTEYGYTF
>NA|TRBD2|TRBJ2-3|TRBV28
TGTGCCAGCAGTTTTGAAGGCGGGAGGGCAGATACGCAGTATTTT
CASSFEGGRADTQYF
>many|NA|TRBJ2-1|TRBV9
TGTGCCAGCAGCGTTGGGCTGGGATATTACGGTGAGCAGTTCTTC
CASSVGLGYYGEQFF
>many|NA|TRBJ2-7|TRBV4-2
TGTGCCAGCAGCCAAGAGCGGGACGGCGGCTACGAGCAGTACTTC
CASSQERDGGYEQYF
>NA|TRBD2|TRBJ2-2|TRBV20-1
TGCAGTGCTAGCAGTCCCAGGACTAGTGGCACCGGGGAGCTGTTTTTT
CSASSPRTSGTGELFF
>many|NA|TRBJ2-5|TRBV5-4
TGTGCCAGCAGCCCTCGATCACTTCAAGAGACCCAGTACTTC
CASSPRSLQETQYF
>few|NA|TRBJ1-1|TRBV19
TGTGCCAGTAGTATAGATGCCATTTGGGGGCCGAACACTGAAGCTTTCTTT
CASSIDAIWGPNTEAFF
>many|TRBD1|TRBJ1-1|TRBV5-4
TGTGCCAGCAGCGCTACAGGGGTCGGCACTGAAGCTTTCTTT
CASSATGVGTEAFF
>NA|NA|TRBJ1-3|TRBV14
TGTGCCAGCAGCCAACGGCTCGTACTCTCTGGAAACACCATATATTTT
CASSQRLVLSGNTIYF
>NA|NA|TRBJ2-2|TRBV6-6
TGTGCCAGCAGTTATATCTGGGGGTCCGGGGAGCTGTTTTTT
CASSYIWGSGELFF
>NA|NA|TRBJ1-1|TRBV7-6
TGTGCCAGCAGCCCCGCGGAGGGCATGAACACTGAAGCTTTCTTT
CASSPAEGMNTEAFF
>NA|NA|TRBJ2-6|TRBV5-1
TGCGCCAGCGCCGAGGGATCCGGGGCCAACGTCCTGACTTTC
CASAEGSGANVLTF
>NA|TRBD2|TRBJ2-1|TRBV25-1
TGTGCCAGCAGTGGACTAGCGGGAGTTGATAATGAGCAGTTCTTC
CASSGLAGVDNEQFF
>many|NA|TRBJ1-1|TRBV7-2
TGTGCCAGCAGCTTAGACCCCAGGGCTATATACACTGAAGCTTTCTTT
CASSLDPRAIYTEAFF
>few|TRBD2|TRBJ2-7|TRBV3-1
TGTGCCAGCAGCCAAGTGGGTCCAGCGGGAGGTCCCCACGAGCAGTACTTC
CASSQVGPAGGPHEQYF
>many|NA|TRBJ1-5|TRBV6-6
TGTGCCAGCAGTTACGCGGGGGAGCAGCCCCAGCATTTT
CASSYAGEQPQHF
>medium-sized|TRBD2|TRBJ2-7|TRBV28
TGTGCCAGCAGTTTGATAGCGGGAGACCACGAGCAGTACTTC
CASSLIAGDHEQYF
>NA|NA|TRBJ2-7|TRBV27
TGTGCCAGCGCCGTTACAGGAGCCTACGAGCAGTACTTC
CASAVTGAYEQYF
>NA|NA|TRBJ1-6|TRBV28
TGTGCCAGCGAGCAGATAAACGGTTTCTCACCCCTCCACTTT
CASEQINGFSPLHF
>many|NA|TRBJ1-1|TRBV6-5
TGTGCCAGCAGTTACTATGGGGATTACACTGAAGCTTTCTTT
CASSYYGDYTEAFF
>many|NA|TRBJ2-5|TRBV12-3/TRBV12-4
TGTGCCAGCAGTTCCACCGGGACACAAGAGACCCAGTACTTC
CASSSTGTQETQYF
>NA|TRBD2|TRBJ2-7|TRBV3-1
TGTGCCAGCAGCCAACCGACTAGCGGAACCTACGAGCAGTACTTC
CASSQPTSGTYEQYF
>many|TRBD1|TRBJ2-7|TRBV28
TGTGCCAGCAATACCGGGACAGGGGGCTACGAGCAGTACTTC
CASNTGTGGYEQYF
>many|TRBD1|TRBJ2-7|TRBV3-1
TGTGCCAGCAGCCAAGATACCAACAGGGGGCGCGTGCAGTACTTC
CASSQDTNRGRVQYF
>few|TRBD2|TRBJ2-7|TRBV7-9
TGTGCCAGCAGCTTGGGACTAGGGGAGCTCGAGCAGTACTTC
CASSLGLGELEQYF
>many|TRBD2|TRBJ2-3|TRBV5-4
TGTGCCAGCAGCTTGGAAGCTAGCGGGAGTCGTACGCAGTATTTT
CASSLEASGSRTQYF
>NA|NA|TRBJ2-5|TRBV6-2/TRBV6-3
TGTGCCAGCAGCCCATTCCAAGAGACCCAGTACTTC
CASSPFQETQYF